The 19 T cell receptor beta chains given below trace back to one sample, sequenced in a study of T cells in Graves' hyperthyroidism and ophthalmopathy (dated by TCRdb to the late 2010s). To prepare the library, multiplex PCR was applied. The sample was run on an Illumina HiSeq 2000. The TCR beta CDR3 regions were amplified from RNA transcripts. The first round of RT-PCR for the TCR CDR3 was performed with the HTBI primer set and the Qiagen OneStep RT-PCR kit. TCRdb reworked the public reads: Q25 trimming with fastp, MiXCR clone assembly, productive beta chains retained. Here each entry gathers all rows of one CDR3 protein and keeps the most common genes and DNA. This sample lists around 200,000 distinct CDR3 sequences; about 17% were detected once. The ten largest clonotypes hold approximately 28% of the sample. Material for sequencing was blood. Receptors were obtained from a woman aged 45-65 years with Graves' hyperthyroidism.

This clonotype was observed at least ten times. This chain links TRBV18 with TRBJ2-1, with TRBD1 matching 9 bases. Trimming removed 5 bases from V and 5 bases from J; junction bases left unmatched: 7. CDR1 is KGHSH and CDR2 is LQKENI in the germline V gene. This CDR3 comprises 15 residues. CDR3 sequence (DNA): TGTGCCAGCTCAGCGGGACAGGGTTTAAACAATGAGCAGTTCTTC. This codes for CASSAGQGLNNEQFF.

This clonotype was seen a few times. This sequence joins TRBV6-2 or TRBV6-3 and TRBJ1-2; D is possibly TRBD1 (5 bases). V lost 2 bases to trimming and J lost 4 bases, with 8 bases between them. The CDR3 is 13 amino acids. Germline V gene data show CDR1 as MNHEY and CDR2 as SVGEGT. CDR3: CASSYGGIYGYTF. CDR3 nucleotide sequence: TGTGCCAGCAGTTACGGGGGAATCTATGGCTACACCTTC.

This clonotype was observed at least ten times. The CDR3 DNA reads as TGTGCCTCCAATAGGGGCGGCACCTACGAGCAGTACTTC. It translates to CASNRGGTYEQYF. This chain uses TRBV28 with TRBJ2-7; D is possibly TRBD1 (5 bases). The CDR3 runs 13 residues. In germline, CDR1 is MDHEN, CDR2 SYDVKM. V lost 11 bases, J lost 2 bases, and 16 bases lay in between.

This clonotype was found a few times. The V and J genes are TRBV20-1 and TRBJ2-3; 7 positions match TRBD1. Germline CDR1 and CDR2: DFQATT and SNEGSKA (reference sequence). With V trimmed by 3 bases and J by 2 bases, 11 bases remained unmatched. The CDR3 length is 16 residues. CDR3 sequence: CSASGTTGDPTDTQYF. CDR3 nucleotide sequence: TGCAGTGCTAGTGGAACTACAGGGGACCCCACAGATACGCAGTATTTT.

Many counts were recorded for this clonotype. The V call is TRBV7-2, the J call TRBJ1-2, with D unresolved. CDR1 and CDR2 from the germline V gene are SGHTA and FQGNSA. The CDR3 has 13 residues. V was shortened by 1 base and J by 7 bases, with 10 bases between the two germline ends. CDR3 sequence: CASSLVTDSGYTF. The CDR3 coding sequence is TGTGCCAGCAGCTTAGTTACAGACTCTGGCTACACCTTC.

This clonotype has a handful of counts. CDR3 DNA: TGTGCCAGCAGCCGACGGCCTACCTATGGCTACACCTTC. Translated, it gives CASSRRPTYGYTF. J is TRBJ1-2 and V is TRBV6-1; unclear D gene. Germline CDR1 reads MNHNS; CDR2 reads SASEGT. The V gene lost 6 bases and the J gene lost 4 bases, with 12 bases spanning the gap. The CDR3 is 13 amino acids.

This sequence joins TRBV5-1 and TRBJ2-7; 9 bases are a match to TRBD2. The germline CDR1 and CDR2 sequences are SGHRS and YFSETQ. J gave up 4 bases and V 0 bases, and 11 bases lay outside the gene matches. The length of the CDR3 is 17 residues. The CDR3 region is CASSLGVVAGVPYEQYF. The CDR3 bases are TGCGCCAGCAGCTTGGGGGTAGTAGCGGGGGTACCTTACGAGCAGTACTTC.

This clonotype was seen more than once but under ten times. The V and J genes are TRBV27 and TRBJ1-1; tentatively, D is TRBD1 (5 bases). CDR3 length: 15 amino acids. The germline gives CDR1 MNHEY, CDR2 SMNVEV (reference sequence). V lost 2 bases and J lost 3, with 13 bases in between. The DNA of the CDR3 is TGTGCCAGCAGTTTAAGCGGGCTGGGGGACACTGAAGCTTTCTTT. Translation gives CASSLSGLGDTEAFF.

This clonotype has a count of ten or more. This rearrangement joins TRBV19 to TRBJ2-1; no reliable D call. From germline, CDR1 is LNHDA and CDR2 SQIVND (reference sequence). The CDR3 spans 17 residues. V lost 1 base and J lost 0, with 13 bases in between. The chain's CDR3 is CASSIGLGPPSYNEQFF. CDR3 coding DNA: TGTGCCAGTAGTATAGGGCTAGGGCCCCCCTCCTACAATGAGCAGTTCTTC.

This chain uses TRBV18 with TRBJ2-7, with 8 bases fitting TRBD1. Germline CDR1 and CDR2: KGHSH and LQKENI. Trimming took 6 bases from V and 3 from J; bases not matched to a gene: 4. The CDR3 runs to 13 residues. The DNA for the CDR3 is TGTGCCAGCTCCGAAGGACAGGGCTACGAGCAGTACTTC. It yields the protein CASSEGQGYEQYF.

This clonotype was recorded many times. The chain combines TRBV2 with TRBJ2-3; 7 nucleotides agree with TRBD2. Looked up from germline, CDR1 is SNHLY and CDR2 is FYNNEI. This CDR3 has 15 amino acids. Trimming cost V 6 bases and J 0 bases; bases outside gene matches: 6. CDR3 DNA: TGTGCCAGCAGAGTACCGGGAGGTAGCACAGATACGCAGTATTTT. Translated, it gives CASRVPGGSTDTQYF. Using reference TRBV2 and TRBJ2-3 for the parts outside the CDR3, the full variable domain is EPEVTQTPSHQVTQMGQEVILRCVPISNHLYFYWYRQILGQKVEFLVSFYNNEISEKSEIFDDQFSVERPDGSNFTLKIRSTKLEDSAMYFCASRVPGGSTDTQYFGPGTRLTVL.

The gene calls are TRBV7-6 and TRBJ1-1; 7 nucleotides match TRBD1. Germline V gives CDR1 SGHVS, CDR2 FNYEAQ. This CDR3 region has 14 residues. Trimming cost V 7 bases and J 6 bases; bases outside gene matches: 11. CDR3 bases: TGTGCCAGCAAACCAGACAGGGTGGGTTCTGAAGCTTTCTTT. Translated, it gives CASKPDRVGSEAFF.

In the case of this clonotype: This may come from a read error, since a much larger clone is one base off. This chain uses TRBV6-2 or TRBV6-3 with TRBJ2-5; D tentatively reads TRBD1 or TRBD2 (5 bases each). From germline, CDR1 is MNHEY and CDR2 SVGEGT. CDR3 length equals 12 residues. The chain's CDR3 is CDSSMGVREQYF. The CDR3 bases are TGTGACAGCTCGATGGGGGTAAGAGAGCAGTACTTC.

This clonotype occurred many times. V gene TRBV5-6 combines with J gene TRBJ1-2; unclear D gene. The length of the CDR3 is 12 residues. In germline, CDR1 is SGHDT, CDR2 YYEEEE. With 3 bases removed from V and 7 bases from J, the gap between germline ends came to 10 bases. CDR3 bases: TGTGCCAGCAGCTCACAGCCGGGTGGCTACACCTTC. Amino acid sequence: CASSSQPGGYTF.

This clonotype showed up just a few times. The chain couples TRBV19 to TRBJ2-3, with 10 bases that match TRBD2. CDR1 and CDR2 from the germline V gene are LNHDA and SQIVND (reference sequence). The CDR3 covers 16 residues. J was trimmed by 0 bases and V by 3 bases; bases with no gene match: 3. DNA of the CDR3: TGTGCCAGTAGTATGTTAGCGGGGGGAAGCACAGATACGCAGTATTTT. Translated: CASSMLAGGSTDTQYF.

V usage is TRBV18 and J usage is TRBJ2-7; TRBD1 aligns across 7 bases. The CDR3 loop spans 14 amino acids. The V segment lost 2 bases and the J segment 3 bases; nucleotides outside the gene matches: 4. From germline, CDR1 is KGHSH and CDR2 LQKENI. The chain's CDR3 is CASSPGTENYEQYF. The CDR3 region has the DNA TGTGCCAGCTCACCAGGGACAGAGAACTACGAGCAGTACTTC.

There are many counts of this clonotype. V and J are TRBV4-2 and TRBJ1-2; the match to TRBD1 covers 9 bases. Germline trimming cut 4 bases from V and 4 bases from J; bases unmatched to any gene: 4. CDR1 is LGHNA, CDR2 YNFKEQ, per germline. The CDR3 runs 14 residues. CDR3 sequence (DNA): TGTGCCAGCAGCCTTAGGACAGGGGTCTATGGCTACACCTTC. Translated: CASSLRTGVYGYTF.

This clonotype was found a few times. The rearrangement uses TRBV5-5 and TRBJ1-4; D is ambiguous. There are 16 residues in the CDR3. Per germline, CDR1 SGHKS and CDR2 YYEKEE (reference sequence). V was pared by 4 bases and J by 8 bases, with 21 bases between. The CDR3 spells CASSTLMHKDQEKLFF. In DNA, the CDR3 is TGTGCCAGCAGCACATTAATGCATAAGGATCAAGAAAAACTGTTTTTT.

The chain couples TRBV28 to TRBJ1-1; D is uncertain. Looked up from germline, CDR1 is MDHEN and CDR2 is SYDVKM. There are 14 residues in the CDR3. Between the trimmed V and J ends, which lost 3 bases and 4 bases, there was a span of 12 bases. The CDR3 DNA reads TGTGCCAGCAGTTTCCGACGACACACCACTGAAGCTTTCTTT. It yields the protein CASSFRRHTTEAFF.